This entry is about one T cell receptor (beta chain). This specimen belongs to a study of shared clonotypes between healthy human individuals. Study-level information: The plates for each donor numbered three CD4 naive, three CD4 memory, two CD8 naive and one CD8 memory.

Naive CD8 populations comprised CD45RO-negative cells positively selected for CCR7, excluding terminally differentiated effector memory CD45RA+ cells. V was clipped by 0 bases and J by 6 bases; unmatched bases: 7. The CDR3 length is 16 residues. Germline V gives CDR1 SGHDT, CDR2 YYEEEE. Each PCR replicate from the sorted subsets contained about 200 ng DNA, which is 25,000 to 30,000 T cell genomes. TCRdb keeps only in-frame clones here, not all; method: immunoSEQ multiplex PCR. The table lists under 1 million clones, around 92% of them singletons. The sequence came from a man aged 25-40 years in good health. Material for sequencing was naive CD8+ T cells sorted from blood. V gene TRBV5-6 combines with J gene TRBJ2-3, with TRBD2 matching over 10 bases. The CDR3 reads CASSLGGLASSDTQYF. The CDR3 DNA sequence: TGTGCCAGCAGCTTGGGGGGACTAGCGTCAAGCGATACGCAGTATTTT.